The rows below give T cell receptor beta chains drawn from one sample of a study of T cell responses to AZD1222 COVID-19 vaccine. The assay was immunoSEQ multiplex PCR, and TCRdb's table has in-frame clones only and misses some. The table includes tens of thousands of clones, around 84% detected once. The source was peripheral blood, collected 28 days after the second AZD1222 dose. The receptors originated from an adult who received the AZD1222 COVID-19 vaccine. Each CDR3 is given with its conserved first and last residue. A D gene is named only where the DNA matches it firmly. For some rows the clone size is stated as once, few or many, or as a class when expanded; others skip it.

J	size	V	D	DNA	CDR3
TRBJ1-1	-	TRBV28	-	TGTGCCAGCAGGTTACACGGGGAGAACACTGAAGCTTTCTTT	CASRLHGENTEAFF
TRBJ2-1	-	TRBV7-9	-	TGTGCCAGCAGGGAAGACGAAAGAACCCACAATGAGCAGTTCTTC	CASREDERTHNEQFF
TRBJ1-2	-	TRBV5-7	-	TGTGCCAGCAGCTTGGTGGGAGGGGACATCGACTACACCTTC	CASSLVGGDIDYTF
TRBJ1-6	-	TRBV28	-	TGTGCCAGCACGGGGGGCTCCTATAATTCACCCCTCCACTTT	CASTGGSYNSPLHF
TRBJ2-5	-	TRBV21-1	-	TGTGCCACCCGGGGAGGGTGGGAGACCCAGTACTTC	CATRGGWETQYF
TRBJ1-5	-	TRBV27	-	TGTGCCAGCAGTTTATCGGGGGGGCCGGCTAGCAATCAGCCCCAGCATTTT	CASSLSGGPASNQPQHF
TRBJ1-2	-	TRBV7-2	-	TGTGCCAGCAGCCCCGTGGGGGGAACCCGCTACACCTTC	CASSPVGGTRYTF
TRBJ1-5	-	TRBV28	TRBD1	TGTGCCAGCAGTTTAACCCCTCGGACAGGGGGTCATGTCCCCCAGCATTTT	CASSLTPRTGGHVPQHF
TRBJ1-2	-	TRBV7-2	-	TGTGCCAGCAGCTTAGTCCAGGACAGCTACTATGGCTACACCTTC	CASSLVQDSYYGYTF
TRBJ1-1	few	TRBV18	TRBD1	TGTGCCAGCTCAGCGGGACAGACCACTAACACTGAAGCTTTCTTT	CASSAGQTTNTEAFF
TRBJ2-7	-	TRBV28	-	TGTGCCAGCAGTTTAGGGGGTAGGAGCCACGAGCAGTACTTC	CASSLGGRSHEQYF
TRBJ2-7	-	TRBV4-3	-	TGCGCCAGCAGCCAAGGAACAGGCTACGAGCAGTACTTC	CASSQGTGYEQYF
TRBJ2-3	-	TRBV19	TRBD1	TGTGCCAGTAGGGATGGGGGACAGTTAACAGATACGCAGTATTTT	CASRDGGQLTDTQYF
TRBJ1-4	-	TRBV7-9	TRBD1	TGTGCCAGCAGCTTTCAATCAGGGGGCCTGGAAAAACTGTTTTTT	CASSFQSGGLEKLFF
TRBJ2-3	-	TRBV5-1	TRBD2	TGCGCCAGCAGCTCCCTGACTAGCGGGGAAGCAGATACGCAGTATTTT	CASSSLTSGEADTQYF
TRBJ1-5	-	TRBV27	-	TGTGCCAGCAGTTTATCCAGGGGAGCGCAGCCCCAGCATTTT	CASSLSRGAQPQHF
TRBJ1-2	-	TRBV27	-	TGTGCCAGCAGTTCCATCCCCTCTGGACGGGCGGGCAACTATGGCTACACCTTC	CASSSIPSGRAGNYGYTF
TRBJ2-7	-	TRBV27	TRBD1	TGTGCCAGCAGTTTATCAGCCGCGACAGGGGGCAAGGAGCAGTACTTC	CASSLSAATGGKEQYF
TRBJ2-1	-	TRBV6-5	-	TGTGCCAGCAGTCTAGAAAGAGGGGATTACAATGAGCAGTTCTTC	CASSLERGDYNEQFF
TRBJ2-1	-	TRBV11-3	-	TGTGCCAGCAGCCTAAGGGCGGGCAACCCTAGGGAGCAGTTCTTC	CASSLRAGNPREQFF
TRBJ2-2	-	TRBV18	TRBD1	TGTGCCAGCTCACCACCGACAGGGGGCTACACCGGGGAGCTGTTTTTT	CASSPPTGGYTGELFF
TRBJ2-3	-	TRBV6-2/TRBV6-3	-	TGTGCCAGCAGTTGGGGCGGATCTAGCACAGATACGCAGTATTTT	CASSWGGSSTDTQYF
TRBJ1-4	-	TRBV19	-	TGTGCCAGTACTAGCGGCAGAGCCTTTACAGCAACTAATGAAAAACTGTTTTTT	CASTSGRAFTATNEKLFF
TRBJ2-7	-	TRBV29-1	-	TGCAGCGTTAGGGACTACGAGCAGTACTTC	CSVRDYEQYF
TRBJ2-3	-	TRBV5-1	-	TGCGCCAGCAGCCCTGGCGGTCAGTCGGCAGATACGCAGTATTTT	CASSPGGQSADTQYF
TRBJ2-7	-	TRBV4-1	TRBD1	TGCGCCAGCAGCCAGTACGGGACAGGGAGGGAGCAGTACTTC	CASSQYGTGREQYF
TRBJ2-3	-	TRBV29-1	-	TGCAGCGCTGAGGAGGGGGTGGGAGATACGCAGTATTTT	CSAEEGVGDTQYF
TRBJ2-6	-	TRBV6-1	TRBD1	TGTGCCAGCAGTGAAGCGTTACTACAGGGGGCGACTGGGGCCAACGTCCTGACTTTC	CASSEALLQGATGANVLTF
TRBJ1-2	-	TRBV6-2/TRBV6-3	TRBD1	TGTGCCAGCAGTAGCAGGGGGCACGGCTTGGATGGCTACACCTTC	CASSSRGHGLDGYTF